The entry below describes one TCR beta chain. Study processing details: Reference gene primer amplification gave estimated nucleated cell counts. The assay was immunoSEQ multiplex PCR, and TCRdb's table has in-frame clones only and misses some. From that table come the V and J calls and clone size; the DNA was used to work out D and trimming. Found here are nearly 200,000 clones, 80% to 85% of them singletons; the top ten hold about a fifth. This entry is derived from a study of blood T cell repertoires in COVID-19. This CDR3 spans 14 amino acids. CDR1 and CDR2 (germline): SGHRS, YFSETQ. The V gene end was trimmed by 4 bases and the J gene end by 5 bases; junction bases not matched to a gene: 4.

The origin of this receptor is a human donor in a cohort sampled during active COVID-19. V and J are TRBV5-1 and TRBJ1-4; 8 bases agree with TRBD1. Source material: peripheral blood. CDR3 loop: CASSRGQGNEKLFF. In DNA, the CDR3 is TGCGCCAGCAGCCGCGGACAGGGAAATGAAAAACTGTTTTTT.